Listed below are T cell receptor beta chains from one sample, sequenced in a study of blood T cells in healthy people across ages. TCRdb re-called the 5' RACE reads with MiXCR, one entry per CDR3 protein. Of about 680,000 distinct CDR3 sequences in the sample, about half are singletons; the top ten hold 25% to 35%. Sequences were obtained from blood. The receptors originated from a woman aged 60 to 75 in good health. Both conserved end residues are part of each CDR3. A D gene is named only where the DNA matches it firmly. Expanded clones get a size class; other rows say once, few or many, or leave the size out.

TRBD1 TRBJ1-5 TRBV18 NA CASSRTGDDQPQHF TGTGCCAGCTCACGGACAGGGGACGATCAGCCCCAGCATTTT
NA TRBJ2-1 TRBV20-1 NA CSAEWRGRGNEQFF TGCAGTGCCGAATGGCGGGGTCGCGGTAATGAGCAGTTCTTC
NA TRBJ1-5 TRBV3-1 NA CASSQDPNRVGQPQHF TGTGCCAGCAGCCAAGATCCTAACAGGGTCGGGCAGCCCCAGCATTTT
NA TRBJ2-3 TRBV20-1 NA CSARDTGRVVTDTQYF TGCAGTGCTAGAGATACAGGGCGGGTCGTTACAGATACGCAGTATTTT
NA TRBJ1-2 TRBV28 many CASSLSNERYGYTF TGTGCCAGCAGTTTATCCAACGAAAGATATGGCTACACCTTC
NA TRBJ2-6 TRBV28 NA CASSSPRAGANVLTF TGTGCCAGCAGTTCCCCCAGGGCTGGGGCCAACGTCCTGACTTTC
NA TRBJ2-7 TRBV7-2 many CASSFSAYEQYF TGTGCCAGCAGTTTTTCAGCCTACGAGCAGTACTTC
NA TRBJ2-1 TRBV7-9 NA CASSSPTAYNEQFF TGTGCCAGCAGCTCCCCGACAGCCTACAATGAGCAGTTCTTC
NA TRBJ1-6 TRBV15 NA CATSRDYSSLHF TGTGCCACCAGCAGAGACTACTCATCCCTCCACTTT
NA TRBJ1-6 TRBV14 NA CASSQQYNSPLHF TGTGCCAGCAGCCAACAGTATAATTCACCCCTCCACTTT
NA TRBJ2-7 TRBV20-1 NA CSASRGQAYEQYF TGCAGTGCCAGCAGAGGGCAGGCCTACGAGCAGTACTTC
TRBD1 TRBJ2-5 TRBV7-3 NA CASSLYGTGQETQYF TGTGCCAGCAGCTTGTATGGGACAGGCCAAGAGACCCAGTACTTC
TRBD2 TRBJ2-3 TRBV10-3 few CAISPSGSQADTQYF TGTGCCATCAGCCCAAGCGGGAGTCAAGCAGATACGCAGTATTTT
NA TRBJ2-7 TRBV27 NA CASSLRAAFQGEQYF TGTGCCAGCAGTTTGAGGGCAGCGTTTCAAGGCGAGCAGTACTTC
NA TRBJ2-3 TRBV12-5 NA CASGMDKFTDTQYF TGTGCTAGTGGTATGGACAAATTCACAGATACGCAGTATTTT
NA TRBJ2-6 TRBV6-2/TRBV6-3 NA CASTRPSSGANVLTF TGTGCCAGCACCAGGCCCAGCTCTGGGGCCAACGTCCTGACTTTC
TRBD1 TRBJ2-5 TRBV20-1 NA CSARDRNRGQETQYF TGCAGTGCTAGAGATCGGAACAGGGGGCAAGAGACCCAGTACTTC
NA TRBJ1-4 TRBV6-6 many CASSLNEKLFF TGTGCCAGCAGCCTAAATGAAAAACTGTTTTTT
TRBD1 TRBJ1-2 TRBV7-2 NA CASSLGDRRTGGGYTF TGTGCCAGCAGCTTGGGGGACCGACGGACAGGGGGTGGCTACACCTTC
NA TRBJ2-5 TRBV6-5 NA CASSDGSGGEQYF TGTGCCAGCAGTGACGGGAGTGGGGGTGAGCAGTACTTC
NA TRBJ1-2 TRBV5-5 NA CASSPTTETYGYTF TGTGCCAGCAGCCCCACGACAGAAACCTATGGCTACACCTTC
NA TRBJ2-3 TRBV20-1 NA CSARDLGGTQYF TGCAGTGCTAGAGATTTGGGGGGTACGCAGTATTTT
NA TRBJ1-6 TRBV5-1 many CASSGGANSPLHF TGCGCCAGCAGCGGAGGGGCCAATTCACCCCTCCACTTT
NA TRBJ2-5 TRBV2 NA CASRASGGEETQYF TGTGCCAGCAGGGCGTCGGGGGGCGAAGAGACCCAGTACTTC
NA TRBJ1-1 TRBV12-3/TRBV12-4 few CASSPEREAFF TGTGCCAGCAGCCCCGAGAGAGAAGCTTTCTTT
TRBD1 TRBJ1-2 TRBV7-3 few CASSLEGQEVYGYTF TGTGCCAGCAGCTTAGAGGGACAGGAGGTCTATGGCTACACCTTC
TRBD1 TRBJ2-5 TRBV28 NA CASSSGTGDIETQYF TGTGCCAGCAGTTCCGGGACAGGGGATATAGAGACCCAGTACTTC
NA TRBJ2-3 TRBV6-2/TRBV6-3 NA CASSKPTGGGTDTQYF TGTGCCAGCAGTAAACCTACAGGCGGTGGCACAGATACGCAGTATTTT
TRBD1 TRBJ1-5 TRBV29-1 once CSLPSRNLQTGRYRNQPQHF TGCAGCCTCCCCTCTAGAAACCTCCAGACAGGGCGTTATCGCAATCAGCCCCAGCATTTT
NA TRBJ2-7 TRBV20-1 NA CSARARPSSYEQYF TGCAGTGCTAGAGCACGGCCAAGCTCCTACGAGCAGTACTTC
TRBD1 TRBJ1-2 TRBV7-9 NA CASSSNRGGHTF TGTGCCAGCAGCTCAAACAGGGGAGGCCACACCTTC
TRBD2 TRBJ2-4 TRBV7-2 NA CVSSLQIAGDIQYF TGTGTCAGCAGCTTGCAAATAGCGGGTGACATTCAGTACTTC
NA TRBJ1-4 TRBV12-3/TRBV12-4 NA CASSSGSESEKLFF TGTGCCAGCAGTTCCGGGTCGGAGTCTGAAAAACTGTTTTTT
TRBD1 TRBJ1-1 TRBV4-3 NA CASSEQDRSDTEAFF TGCGCCAGCAGCGAACAGGACAGGTCTGACACTGAAGCTTTCTTT
TRBD2 TRBJ2-3 TRBV20-1 NA CSAKAASGHTDTQYF TGCAGTGCCAAGGCGGCTAGCGGACACACAGATACGCAGTATTTT
NA TRBJ1-1 TRBV21-1 NA CASSITGQGWNTEAFF TGTGCCAGCAGCATAACGGGACAGGGGTGGAACACTGAAGCTTTCTTT
TRBD2 TRBJ2-1 TRBV18 NA CASSPERERYNEQFF TGTGCCAGTTCACCAGAGCGGGAGAGATACAATGAGCAGTTCTTC
NA TRBJ2-3 TRBV20-1 few CSAGLAASTDTQYF TGCAGTGCTGGGCTAGCTGCTAGCACAGATACGCAGTATTTT